The 32 T cell receptor beta chains presented below share a single source sample, sequenced in a study of blood T cells in healthy people across ages. A J-beta primer mix and a sample-barcoded 5' primer were used in a second PCR of about 6 to 12 cycles. In TCRdb, the 5' RACE reads were re-called with MiXCR into one record per CDR3 protein. The table records 600,000 to 1,000,000 distinct CDR3 sequences, more than 20% of them present only once. A further study also used this sample, focusing on T cells of mothers and their children.

Material: blood. The receptors shown here come from a boy aged 10-17 years in good health.

This clonotype was recorded a few times. This chain joins TRBV29-1 and TRBJ2-5; 7 nucleotides agree with TRBD1. The J call may be mistaken, given a closer DNA end match to TRBJ2-1. Germline V lookup: CDR1 SQVTM, CDR2 ANQGSEA. This CDR3 is 12 amino acids long. This CDR3 is CSVDRVDNEQFF. The CDR3 nucleotides read TGCAGCGTCGACAGGGTGGACAATGAGCAGTTCTTC.

The chain joins TRBV20-1 to TRBJ1-1; no firm D call. The CDR3 runs to 14 residues. V was shortened by 3 bases and J by 11 bases, with 22 bases between the two germline ends. CDR1 is DFQATT and CDR2 is SNEGSKA in the germline V gene (reference sequence). The CDR3 DNA reads as TGCAGTGCTAGGAATCCTGCGAGCAGCCGCGGGGCTTTCTTT. Translation: CSARNPASSRGAFF.

The chain is built from TRBV7-9 and TRBJ1-1; 7 nucleotides line up with TRBD1. This CDR3 region has 14 residues. J lost 4 bases, V lost 6 bases, and 8 bases had no gene match. CDR1 is SEHNR, CDR2 FQNEAQ, per germline (reference sequence). In DNA, the CDR3 is TGTGCCAGCAGGACACTGACAGGGAGCACTGAAGCTTTCTTT. Encoded protein: CASRTLTGSTEAFF.

Points on this clonotype: Mismatch with germline at one junction end may stem from a read error. This chain joins TRBV6-2 or TRBV6-3 and TRBJ2-7; 7 bases map to TRBD2. Germline V lookup: CDR1 MNHEY, CDR2 SVGEGT. The CDR3 runs to 15 residues. The CDR3 is CASSNSGLGVYEQYF. CDR3 in DNA: TGTGCCAGCAGTAACTCCGGACTAGGCGTCTACGAGCAGTACTTC.

V gene TRBV9 combines with J gene TRBJ2-7, with 7 bases matching TRBD2. The J call may be wrong; the DNA end is better matched by TRBJ2-1. The germline CDR1 and CDR2 sequences are SGDLS and YYNGEE. The CDR3 runs to 14 residues. CDR3 protein: CASSVRDYPNEQFF. The CDR3 nucleotides are TGTGCCAGCAGCGTCCGGGACTACCCTAATGAGCAGTTCTTC.

V usage is TRBV20-1 and J usage is TRBJ2-5, with TRBD2 matching 8 bases. TRBJ2-7 matches the DNA end more closely, so the J call is doubtful. The germline V gene has CDR1 DFQATT and CDR2 SNEGSKA (reference sequence). This CDR3 contains 15 residues. The CDR3 here is CSARLAGSSSYEQYF. CDR3 nucleotides: TGCAGTGCTAGACTAGCGGGCTCGAGCTCCTACGAGCAGTACTTC.

This rearrangement joins TRBV11-2 to TRBJ1-1; no clear D. V lost 0 bases to trimming and J lost 0 bases, with 17 bases between them. From germline, CDR1 is SGHAT and CDR2 FQNNGV. This CDR3 has 18 residues. The CDR3 sequence: CASSLDALWSGLNTEAFF. CDR3 in DNA: TGTGCCAGCAGCTTAGATGCTTTGTGGTCAGGACTGAACACTGAAGCTTTCTTT.

This clonotype was seen more than once but under ten times. The J gene is TRBJ2-5, the V gene TRBV28; D gene unclear. V lost 6 bases, J lost 2 bases, and 13 bases lay in between. CDR1 and CDR2 from the germline V gene are MDHEN and SYDVKM. CDR3 length equals 14 residues. The CDR3 protein is CASSLPPPQETQYF. The CDR3 nucleotides read TGTGCCAGCAGCCTACCGCCCCCTCAAGAGACCCAGTACTTC.

There are a few counts of this clonotype. The rearrangement joins TRBV27 to TRBJ1-4; D ambiguous. CDR1 and CDR2 (germline): MNHEY, SMNVEV (reference sequence). Deletions cut 4 bases from V and 6 bases from J, with 18 bases between. The CDR3 covers 16 residues. CDR3 nucleotides: TGTGCCAGCAGTTCGGGGATGGGCCCATTAGATGAAAAACTGTTTTTT. Translating it yields CASSSGMGPLDEKLFF.

This clonotype has just a few counts. The rearrangement joins TRBV15 to TRBJ2-1, with D perhaps assigned TRBD1 or TRBD2 (5 bases each). The V end lost 9 bases, the J end lost 4 bases, and 13 bases lay between the germline ends. CDR1 and CDR2 from the germline V gene are LNHNV and YYDKDF (reference sequence). This CDR3 spans 13 amino acids. The CDR3 loop is CATSRDAYNEQFF. The CDR3 bases are TGTGCCACTAGCCGGGACGCTTACAATGAGCAGTTCTTC.

The chain carries TRBV7-9 and TRBJ1-3, with D possibly being TRBD1 (6 bases). Germline CDR1 SEHNR, CDR2 FQNEAQ (reference sequence). The CDR3 spans 14 residues. V lost 3 bases to trimming and J lost 8 bases, with 14 bases between them. CDR3 coding DNA: TGTGCCAGCAGCTTCGCGTCACGGGGGCACACCATATATTTT. As protein: CASSFASRGHTIYF.

In its sample, this clonotype was seen a few times. The V gene is TRBV20-1, the J gene TRBJ1-5; TRBD1 is a possible D gene (5 bases). Germline assignment: CDR1 DFQATT and CDR2 SNEGSKA (reference sequence). The V end was cut by 6 bases, the J end by 0 bases, with 15 bases between. There are 15 residues in the CDR3. The CDR3 loop reads CSARIGEYSNQPQHF. The CDR3 DNA follows: TGCAGTGCCAGAATAGGGGAATATAGCAATCAGCCCCAGCATTTT.

The chain recombines TRBV5-1 with TRBJ2-1; 10 bases map to TRBD1. This CDR3 has 14 residues. From germline, CDR1 is SGHRS and CDR2 YFSETQ. V was pared by 7 bases and J by 5 bases, with 6 bases of the junction left unmatched. The CDR3 region has the DNA TGCGCCAGCGTAACCGGGACAGGGGACAATGAGCAGTTCTTC. As protein: CASVTGTGDNEQFF.

V usage is TRBV4-1 and J usage is TRBJ2-7, with 7 bases lining up with TRBD1. The CDR3 is 15 residues long. J was trimmed by 2 bases and V by 0 bases; bases with no gene match: 4. Per the germline V gene, CDR1 is MGHRA and CDR2 is YSYEKL. CDR3 DNA sequence: TGCGCCAGCAGCCAAGATTTTGGGACAGCCTACGAGCAGTACTTC. It is translated as CASSQDFGTAYEQYF.

The CDR3 DNA follows: TGCAGTGCTAGACCCCTTCCAGGACTAGCGGATGCCTACGAGCAGTACTTC. As protein: CSARPLPGLADAYEQYF. This chain connects TRBV20-1 to TRBJ2-7; 10 bases match TRBD2. The J segment lost 2 bases and the V segment lost 2 bases, leaving 12 bases of the junction unmatched. CDR1 is DFQATT and CDR2 is SNEGSKA in the germline V gene (reference sequence). CDR3 length: 17 residues.

This clonotype was seen only a few times. The chain carries TRBV5-8 and TRBJ2-3, with TRBD2 as a possible D gene (7 bases). V lost 1 base to trimming and J lost 2 bases, with 11 bases between them. This CDR3 contains 15 residues. The germline V gene has CDR1 SGHTS and CDR2 YDEGEE. CDR3 DNA: TGTGCCAGCAGCTTGTGGGGGGGCGACACAGATACGCAGTATTTT. It specifies CASSLWGGDTDTQYF.

This clonotype was counted between two and nine times. The chain combines TRBV29-1 with TRBJ2-5; TRBD1 might be the D (6 bases). This CDR3 comprises 15 residues. The germline V and J ends were trimmed by 3 bases and 2 bases, with 16 bases remaining between them. Germline V gene data show CDR1 as SQVTM and CDR2 as ANQGSEA. This chain's CDR3 is CSVDAPRTVQETQYF. CDR3 in DNA: TGCAGCGTTGACGCCCCCCGGACAGTACAAGAGACCCAGTACTTC.

This clonotype has just a few counts. The V gene is TRBV29-1, the J gene TRBJ2-3, with a weak D call TRBD2 (5 bases). The CDR3 length is 14 residues. Germline values: CDR1 SQVTM, CDR2 ANQGSEA. Trimming stripped 8 bases from V and 4 bases from J, with 19 bases between. This chain's CDR3 is CSTRLSILADTQYF. The DNA for the CDR3 is TGCAGCACACGACTATCGATTTTAGCAGATACGCAGTATTTT.

J is TRBJ2-7 and V is TRBV29-1, with D possibly TRBD2 on 5 matching bases. The V gene's germline CDR1 is SQVTM and CDR2 ANQGSEA. Trimming removed 4 bases from V and 5 bases from J, with 9 bases in between. The CDR3 runs 11 residues. The CDR3 protein is CSVGGSHEQYF. DNA of the CDR3: TGCAGCGTTGGTGGGAGTCACGAGCAGTACTTC.

The CDR3 here is CASSPRLADYEQYF. The DNA of the CDR3 is TGCGCCAGCAGCCCCCGACTAGCGGATTACGAGCAGTACTTC. The chain is built from TRBV4-3 and TRBJ2-7, with TRBD2 matching over 9 bases. V shed 4 bases and J 4 bases; nucleotides not matched to a gene: 5. The germline CDR1 and CDR2 sequences are LGHNA and YSLEER. The CDR3 is 14 residues long.

This clonotype appeared a single time. The chain joins TRBV6-5 to TRBJ2-1; possible D gene TRBD2, 5 bases. The J call may be incorrect, as the DNA end agrees better with TRBJ2-7. This CDR3 spans 12 amino acids. Germline CDR1 is MNHEY and CDR2 is SVGAGI. The CDR3 protein is CASSYMSGEQYF. CDR3 nucleotides: TGTGCCAGCAGTTACATGAGCGGCGAGCAGTACTTC.

The chain couples TRBV7-8 to TRBJ2-7; D possibly matches TRBD1 or TRBD2 (5 bases each). V dropped 3 bases and J dropped 5 bases, with 11 bases sitting between them. The CDR3 covers 13 residues. CDR1 and CDR2 (germline): SGHVS, FQNEAQ. For the CDR3, the DNA is TGTGCCAGCAGCTTTCGGGGCGAGGACGAGCAGTACTTC. It translates to CASSFRGEDEQYF.

The CDR3 is CASSVGRQGRIYEKLFF. The CDR3 region has the DNA TGTGCCAGCAGCGTAGGGAGACAGGGCCGAATCTATGAAAAACTGTTTTTT. The V call is TRBV9, the J call TRBJ1-4, with 7 bases identical to TRBD1. The CDR3 spans 17 residues. Germline V lookup: CDR1 SGDLS, CDR2 YYNGEE. Trimming removed 0 bases from V and 6 bases from J; junction bases left unmatched: 11.

The V and J genes are TRBV3-1 and TRBJ2-1, with TRBD2 matching over 7 bases. The V and J ends lost 1 base and 4 bases, in that order; junction bases with no gene match: 7. The CDR3 length is 16 residues. The germline V gene has CDR1 LGHDT and CDR2 YNNKEL (reference sequence). The CDR3 DNA reads TGTGCCAGCAGCCAAGTCGGGATCGGGGGGTACAATGAGCAGTTCTTC. Its protein product is CASSQVGIGGYNEQFF.

Many counts were recorded for this clonotype. The chain employs TRBV7-6 and TRBJ2-2; the D is unclear. Trimming removed 0 bases at V and 2 bases at J, with 7 bases between. This CDR3 spans 15 amino acids. Germline V gives CDR1 SGHVS, CDR2 FNYEAQ. The CDR3 region has the DNA TGTGCCAGCAGCTTAGCCGGTACTAACACCGGGGAGCTGTTTTTT. Protein: CASSLAGTNTGELFF.

There are many counts of this clonotype. Germline and junction disagree at one end, which may indicate a read error. The chain links TRBV7-2 to TRBJ2-3; 12 nucleotides align to TRBD2. Germline V gene data show CDR1 as SGHTA and CDR2 as FQGNSA. This CDR3 has 16 residues. CDR3 sequence reads: CASSSRLAGGTDTQYF. The CDR3 bases are TGCGCCAGCAGCTCCCGACTAGCGGGAGGCACAGATACGCAGTATTTT.

The rearrangement links TRBV12-5 to TRBJ1-1; D possibly corresponds to TRBD1 (6 bases). The germline V gene encodes CDR1 LGHNT and CDR2 FRNRAP. The CDR3 is made up of 16 amino acids. V was cut by 0 bases and J by 4 bases, with 15 bases left in between. CDR3 bases: TGTGCTAGTGGTTTGGTCTTGGGGGGCGTGGGCACTGAAGCTTTCTTT. Protein sequence: CASGLVLGGVGTEAFF.

The chain joins TRBV7-9 to TRBJ2-5; D not certain. Trimming removed 1 base at V and 2 bases at J, with 14 bases between. The CDR3 runs to 16 residues. Germline V gene sequence: CDR1 SEHNR, CDR2 FQNEAQ (reference sequence). In DNA, the CDR3 is TGTGCCAGCAGCTTAGGTTGGTCGGCAGGACAAGAGACCCAGTACTTC. As protein: CASSLGWSAGQETQYF.

With respect to this clonotype: One end of the junction is discordant with germline, which a read error may explain. This chain joins TRBV20-1 and TRBJ2-5; D is unclear. Germline values: CDR1 DFQATT, CDR2 SNEGSKA (reference sequence). This CDR3 is 13 amino acids long. Here the CDR3 DNA reads TGCAGTGCTAGTCGGTATAACTCCTACGAGCAGTACTTT. This sequence encodes CSASRYNSYEQYF.

The chain employs TRBV11-2 and TRBJ1-2; D not certain. Germline CDR1 is SGHAT and CDR2 is FQNNGV. The CDR3 totals 13 residues. The V end was cut by 7 bases, the J end by 3 bases, with 12 bases between. The CDR3 loop is CASTWGADYGYTF. In nucleotides, the CDR3 is TGTGCCAGCACATGGGGAGCGGACTATGGCTACACCTTC.

The chain has TRBV14 and TRBJ2-5, with D hard to call. The CDR3 is 12 amino acids. Trimming pared 0 bases from V and 7 bases from J, leaving 6 bases between. From germline, CDR1 is SGHDN and CDR2 FVKESK. The CDR3 DNA reads as TGTGCCAGCAGCCAAGATTCGGTGACCCAGTACTTC. Its translation: CASSQDSVTQYF.

CDR3 region: CASRGISGANVLTF. The CDR3 DNA is TGTGCCAGCAGAGGTATCTCTGGGGCCAACGTCCTGACTTTC. The chain joins TRBV9 to TRBJ2-6; D ambiguous. V was clipped by 5 bases and J by 0 bases, with 6 bases between them. The CDR3 is 14 amino acids. Looked up from germline, CDR1 is SGDLS and CDR2 is YYNGEE.